This note documents a single T cell receptor (beta chain) sequence. Antigen: not known. The data stem from a study of cytomegalovirus exposure and HLA in healthy donors. Only in-frame clones appear in the TCRdb table, and some are missing; sequencing was by immunoSEQ multiplex PCR. The sample contains around 91,000 clones, approximately 94% of which appear only once. Findings and limits, study-wide: Most TCR sequences were uncommon, yet certain public TCRs appeared in many donors.

The CDR3 runs to 16 residues. Trimming pared 2 bases from V and 0 bases from J, leaving 12 bases between. CDR1 is MDHEN and CDR2 is SYDVKM in the germline V gene. The chain links TRBV28 to TRBJ2-3; D not resolved. Sequencing used PBMCs. The source of this sequence is a woman between 25 and 40 years old in good health and CMV-seropositive. The CDR3 here is CASSLTSAPSTDTQYF. The CDR3 DNA sequence: TGTGCCAGCAGTTTAACATCCGCCCCCAGCACAGATACGCAGTATTTT.